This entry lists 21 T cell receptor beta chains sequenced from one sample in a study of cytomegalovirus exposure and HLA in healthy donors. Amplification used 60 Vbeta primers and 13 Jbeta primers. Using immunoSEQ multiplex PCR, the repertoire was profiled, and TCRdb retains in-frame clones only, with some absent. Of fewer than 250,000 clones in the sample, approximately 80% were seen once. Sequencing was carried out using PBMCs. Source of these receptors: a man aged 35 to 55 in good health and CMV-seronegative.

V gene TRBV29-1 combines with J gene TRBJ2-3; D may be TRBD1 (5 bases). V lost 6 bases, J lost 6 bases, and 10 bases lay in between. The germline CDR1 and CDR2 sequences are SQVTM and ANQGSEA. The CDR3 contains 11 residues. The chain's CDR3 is CSVGPLDTQYF. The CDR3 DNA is TGCAGCGTGGGGCCTCTGGATACGCAGTATTTT.

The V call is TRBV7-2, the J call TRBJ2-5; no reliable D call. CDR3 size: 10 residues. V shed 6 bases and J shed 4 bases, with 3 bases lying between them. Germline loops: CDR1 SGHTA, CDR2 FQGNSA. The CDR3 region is CASSRETQYF. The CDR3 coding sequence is TGTGCCAGCAGTCGAGAGACCCAGTACTTC. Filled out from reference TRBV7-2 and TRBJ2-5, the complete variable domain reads GAGVSQSPSNKVTEKGKDVELRCDPISGHTALYWYRQSLGQGLEFLIYFQGNSAPDKSGLPSDRFSAERTGGSVSTLTIQRTQQEDSAVYLCASSRETQYFGPGTRLLVL.

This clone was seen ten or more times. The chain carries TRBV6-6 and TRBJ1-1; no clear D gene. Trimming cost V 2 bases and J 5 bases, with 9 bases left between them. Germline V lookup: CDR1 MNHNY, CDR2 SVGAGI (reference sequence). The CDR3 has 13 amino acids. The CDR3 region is CASSYREETEAFF. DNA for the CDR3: TGTGCCAGCAGTTACAGGGAGGAGACTGAAGCTTTCTTT.

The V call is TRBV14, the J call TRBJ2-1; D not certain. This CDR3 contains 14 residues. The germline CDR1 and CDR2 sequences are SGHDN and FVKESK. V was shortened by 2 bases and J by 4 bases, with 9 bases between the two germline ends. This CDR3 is CASSQIPGYNEQFF. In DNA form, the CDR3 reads TGTGCCAGCAGCCAAATTCCAGGATACAATGAGCAGTTCTTC.

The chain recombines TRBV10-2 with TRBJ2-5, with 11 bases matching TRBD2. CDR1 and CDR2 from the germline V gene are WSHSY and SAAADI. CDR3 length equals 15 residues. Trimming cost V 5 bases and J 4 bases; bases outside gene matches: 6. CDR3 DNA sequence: TGCGCCAGCAGTTTGACTAGCGGGAAGTCAGAGACCCAGTACTTC. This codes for CASSLTSGKSETQYF.

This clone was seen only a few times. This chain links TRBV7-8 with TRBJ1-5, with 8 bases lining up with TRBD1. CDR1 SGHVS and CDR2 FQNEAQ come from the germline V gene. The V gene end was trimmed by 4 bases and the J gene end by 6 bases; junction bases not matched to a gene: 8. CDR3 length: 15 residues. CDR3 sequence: CASSSDRALSQPQHF. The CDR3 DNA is TGTGCCAGCAGCTCGGACAGGGCGTTGAGTCAGCCCCAGCATTTT.

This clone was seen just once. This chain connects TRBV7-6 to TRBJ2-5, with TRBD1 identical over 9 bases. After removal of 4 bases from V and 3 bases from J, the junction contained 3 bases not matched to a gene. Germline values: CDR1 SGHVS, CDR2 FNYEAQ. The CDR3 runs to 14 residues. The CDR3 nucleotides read TGTGCCAGCAGCTCGGGACAGGGTGAAGAGACCCAGTACTTC. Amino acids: CASSSGQGEETQYF.

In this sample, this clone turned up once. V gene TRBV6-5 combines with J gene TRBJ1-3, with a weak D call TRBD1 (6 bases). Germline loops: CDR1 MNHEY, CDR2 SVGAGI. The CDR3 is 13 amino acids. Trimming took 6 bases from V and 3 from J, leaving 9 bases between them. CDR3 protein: CASSTGFGNTIYF. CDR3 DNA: TGTGCCAGCAGCACAGGGTTTGGAAACACCATATATTTT.

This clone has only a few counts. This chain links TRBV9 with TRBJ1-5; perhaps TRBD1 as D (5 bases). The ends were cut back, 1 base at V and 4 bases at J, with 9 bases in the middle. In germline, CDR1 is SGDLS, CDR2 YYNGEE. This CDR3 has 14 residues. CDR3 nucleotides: TGTGCCAGCAGCGTATGGGGCGGTAATCAGCCCCAGCATTTT. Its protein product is CASSVWGGNQPQHF.

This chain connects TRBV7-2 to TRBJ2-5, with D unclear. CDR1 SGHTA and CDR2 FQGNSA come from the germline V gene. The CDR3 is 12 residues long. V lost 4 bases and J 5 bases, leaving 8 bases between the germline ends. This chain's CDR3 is CASSSEPETQYF. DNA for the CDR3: TGTGCCAGCAGCTCAGAACCCGAGACCCAGTACTTC.

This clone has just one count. The CDR3 DNA follows: TGTGCCAGCAGTGCACTAGTTGAGACCCAGTACTTC. This translates into CASSALVETQYF. The rearrangement links TRBV2 to TRBJ2-5, with a possible D match to TRBD2 (5 bases). Germline loops: CDR1 SNHLY, CDR2 FYNNEI. V lost 4 bases, J lost 5 bases, and 8 bases lay in between. CDR3 length equals 12 residues.

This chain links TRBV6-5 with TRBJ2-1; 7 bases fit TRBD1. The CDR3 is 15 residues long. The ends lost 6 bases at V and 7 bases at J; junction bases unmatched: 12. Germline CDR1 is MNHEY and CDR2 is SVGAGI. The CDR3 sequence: CASSRTGAPGNEQFF. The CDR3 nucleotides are TGTGCCAGCAGCCGAACAGGGGCGCCGGGAAATGAGCAGTTCTTC.

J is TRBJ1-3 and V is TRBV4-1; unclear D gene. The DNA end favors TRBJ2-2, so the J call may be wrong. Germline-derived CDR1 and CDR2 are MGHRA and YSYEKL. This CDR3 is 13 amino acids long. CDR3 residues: CASSQVYTGELFF. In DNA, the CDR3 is TGCGCCAGCAGCCAAGTTTACACCGGGGAGCTGTTTTTT.

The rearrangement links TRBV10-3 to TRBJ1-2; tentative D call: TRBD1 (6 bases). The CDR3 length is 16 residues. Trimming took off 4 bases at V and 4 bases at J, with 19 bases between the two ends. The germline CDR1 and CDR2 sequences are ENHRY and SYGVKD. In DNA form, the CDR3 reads TGTGCCATCAGTGGCCTGGGACAAGTGACCGGCTATGGCTACACCTTC. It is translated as CAISGLGQVTGYGYTF.

CDR3 in amino acids: CASSQEAGLNSPLHF. The CDR3 bases are TGCGCCAGCAGCCAAGAGGCGGGCCTCAATTCACCCCTCCACTTT. The genes are TRBV4-1 and TRBJ1-6; D remains ambiguous. The CDR3 is 15 amino acids. V was shortened by 0 bases and J by 7 bases, with 10 bases between the two germline ends. Germline V lookup: CDR1 MGHRA, CDR2 YSYEKL.

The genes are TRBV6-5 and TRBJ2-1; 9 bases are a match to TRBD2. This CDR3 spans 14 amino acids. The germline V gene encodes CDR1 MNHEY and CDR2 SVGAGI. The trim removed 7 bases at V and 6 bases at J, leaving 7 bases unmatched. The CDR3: CASTRLAAPNEQFF. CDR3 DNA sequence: TGTGCCAGCACTCGACTAGCGGCTCCCAATGAGCAGTTCTTC.

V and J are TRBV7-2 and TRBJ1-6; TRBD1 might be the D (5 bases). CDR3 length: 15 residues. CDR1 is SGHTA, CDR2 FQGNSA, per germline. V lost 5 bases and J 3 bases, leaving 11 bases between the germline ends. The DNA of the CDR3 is TGTGCCAGCAGCCCGGACGGACACTATAATTCACCCCTCCACTTT. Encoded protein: CASSPDGHYNSPLHF.

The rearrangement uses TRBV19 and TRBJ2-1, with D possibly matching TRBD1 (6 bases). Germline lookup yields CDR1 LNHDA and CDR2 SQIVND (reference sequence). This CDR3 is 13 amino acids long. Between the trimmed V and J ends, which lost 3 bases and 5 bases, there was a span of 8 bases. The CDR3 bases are TGTGCCAGTAGTATCGAGGGGGACAATGAGCAGTTCTTC. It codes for CASSIEGDNEQFF.

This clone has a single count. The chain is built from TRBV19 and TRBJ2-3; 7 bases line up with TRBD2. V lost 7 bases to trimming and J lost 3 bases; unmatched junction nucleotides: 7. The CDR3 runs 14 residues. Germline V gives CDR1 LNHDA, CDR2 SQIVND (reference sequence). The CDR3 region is CASNGGSRTDTQYF. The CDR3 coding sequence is TGTGCCAGTAACGGGGGGTCCAGGACAGATACGCAGTATTTT.

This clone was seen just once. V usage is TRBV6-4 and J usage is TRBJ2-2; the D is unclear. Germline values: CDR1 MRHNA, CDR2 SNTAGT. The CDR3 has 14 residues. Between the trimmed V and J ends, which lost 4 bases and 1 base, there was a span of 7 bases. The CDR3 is CASSVERNTGELFF. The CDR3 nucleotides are TGTGCCAGCAGTGTTGAGAGGAACACCGGGGAGCTGTTTTTT.

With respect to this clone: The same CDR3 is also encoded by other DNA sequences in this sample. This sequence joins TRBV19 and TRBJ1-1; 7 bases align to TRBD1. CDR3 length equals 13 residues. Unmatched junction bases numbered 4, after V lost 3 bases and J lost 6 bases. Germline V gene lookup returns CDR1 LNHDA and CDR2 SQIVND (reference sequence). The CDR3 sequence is CASSIGQGAEAFF. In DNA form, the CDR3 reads TGTGCCAGTAGTATTGGGCAGGGGGCTGAAGCTTTCTTT. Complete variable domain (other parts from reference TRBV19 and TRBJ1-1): DGGITQSPKYLFRKEGQNVTLSCEQNLNHDAMYWYRQDPGQGLRLIYYSQIVNDFQKGDIAEGYSVSREKKESFPLTVTSAQKNPTAFYLCASSIGQGAEAFFGQGTRLTVV.